This T cell receptor (beta chain) was sequenced for a study of early T cells in non-severe SARS-CoV-2 infection. About the study: Bulk RNA taken from unsorted whole blood was sequenced, leaving chains unpaired. Study results and caveats: Comparison of clonotypes with VDJdb favored anti-spike CD8 responses while missing private and CD4 specificities.

Researchers attached unique molecular identifiers to individual cDNA molecules. TCRdb re-called the 5' RACE reads through MiXCR, storing one row per CDR3 protein. The sample includes tens of thousands of distinct CDR3 sequences, 16% of them seen just once. Of note for this clonotype: The antigen remains undetermined.

The V and J ends lost 6 bases and 2 bases respectively, with 15 bases between them. In germline, CDR1 is SGHAT, CDR2 FQNNGV. The CDR3 length is 15 residues. The source is an adult who was a healthcare worker with PCR-confirmed SARS-CoV-2 infection or an uninfected control (not recorded which). The rearrangement joins TRBV11-2 to TRBJ2-3; maybe TRBD2 (6 bases). The sample consisted of whole blood, taken at baseline. CDR3: CASSNSGSHTDTQYF. The CDR3 DNA reads TGTGCCAGCAGTAATAGCGGCAGTCACACAGATACGCAGTATTTT.